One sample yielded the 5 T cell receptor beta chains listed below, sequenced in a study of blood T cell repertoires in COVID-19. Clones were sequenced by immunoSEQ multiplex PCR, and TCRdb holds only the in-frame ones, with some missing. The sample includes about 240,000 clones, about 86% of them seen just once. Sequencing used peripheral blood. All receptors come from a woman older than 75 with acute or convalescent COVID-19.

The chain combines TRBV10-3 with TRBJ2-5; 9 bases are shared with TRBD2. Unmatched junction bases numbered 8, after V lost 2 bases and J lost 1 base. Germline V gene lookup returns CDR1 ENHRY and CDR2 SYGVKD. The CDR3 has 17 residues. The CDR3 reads CAISEGARAGGQETQYF. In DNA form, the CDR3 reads TGTGCCATCAGTGAGGGGGCTCGAGCGGGGGGCCAAGAGACCCAGTACTTC.

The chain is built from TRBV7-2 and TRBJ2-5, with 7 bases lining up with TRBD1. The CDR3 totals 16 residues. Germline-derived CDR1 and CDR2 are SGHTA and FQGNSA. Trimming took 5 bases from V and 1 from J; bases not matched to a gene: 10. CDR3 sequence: CASSKPGQPSQETQYF. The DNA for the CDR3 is TGTGCCAGCAGCAAACCGGGACAGCCGAGCCAAGAGACCCAGTACTTC.

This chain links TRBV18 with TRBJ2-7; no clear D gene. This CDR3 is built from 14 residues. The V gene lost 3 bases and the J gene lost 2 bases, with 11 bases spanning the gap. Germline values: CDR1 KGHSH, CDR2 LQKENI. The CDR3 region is CASSPPRPPYEQYF. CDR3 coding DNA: TGTGCCAGCTCACCTCCCCGTCCCCCCTACGAGCAGTACTTC.

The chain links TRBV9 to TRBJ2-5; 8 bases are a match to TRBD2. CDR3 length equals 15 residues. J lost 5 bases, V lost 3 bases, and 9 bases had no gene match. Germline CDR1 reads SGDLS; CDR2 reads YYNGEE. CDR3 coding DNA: TGTGCCAGCAGCGGATCGGGACTAGGGAGGGAGACCCAGTACTTC. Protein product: CASSGSGLGRETQYF.

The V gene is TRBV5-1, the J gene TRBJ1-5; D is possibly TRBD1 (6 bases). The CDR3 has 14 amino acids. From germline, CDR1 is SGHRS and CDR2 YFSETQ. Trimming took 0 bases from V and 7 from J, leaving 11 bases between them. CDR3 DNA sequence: TGCGCCAGCAGCTTGGAGGGGGTGGGCCAGCCCCAGCATTTT. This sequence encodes CASSLEGVGQPQHF.